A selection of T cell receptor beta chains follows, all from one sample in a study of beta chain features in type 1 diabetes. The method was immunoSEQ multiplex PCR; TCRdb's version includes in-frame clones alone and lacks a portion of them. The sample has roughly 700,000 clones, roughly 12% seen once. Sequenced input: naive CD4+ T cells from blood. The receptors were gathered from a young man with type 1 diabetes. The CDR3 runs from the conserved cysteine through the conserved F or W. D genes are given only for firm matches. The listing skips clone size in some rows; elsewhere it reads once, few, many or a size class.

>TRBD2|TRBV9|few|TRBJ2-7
CASSVSGVNVGEQYF
TGTGCCAGCAGCGTCAGCGGGGTTAACGTTGGAGAGCAGTACTTC
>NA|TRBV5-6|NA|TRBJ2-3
CASSLAAAGPADTQYF
TGTGCCAGCAGCTTGGCCGCGGCAGGGCCAGCAGATACGCAGTATTTT
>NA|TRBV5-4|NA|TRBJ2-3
CASSPPGTAYTDTQYF
TGTGCCAGCAGCCCGCCCGGGACGGCTTACACAGATACGCAGTATTTT
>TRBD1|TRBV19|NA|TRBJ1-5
CASRVGQGVNQPQHF
TGTGCCAGTAGGGTGGGACAGGGAGTAAATCAGCCCCAGCATTTT
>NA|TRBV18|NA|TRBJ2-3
CASSPPSKTDTQYF
TGTGCCAGCTCACCCCCTTCTAAGACAGATACGCAGTATTTT
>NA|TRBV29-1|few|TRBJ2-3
CSVGRTPPDTQYF
TGCAGCGTTGGGAGGACTCCTCCCGATACGCAGTATTTT
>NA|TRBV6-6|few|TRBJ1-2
CASSNNRGEDYGYTF
TGTGCCAGCAGCAATAATCGGGGCGAGGACTATGGCTACACCTTC
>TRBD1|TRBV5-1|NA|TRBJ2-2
CASSSGQGNTGELFF
TGCGCCAGCAGCTCGGGACAGGGGAACACCGGGGAGCTGTTTTTT
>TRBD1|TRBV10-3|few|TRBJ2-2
CAISGQGVTGELFF
TGTGCCATCAGTGGGCAGGGGGTTACCGGGGAGCTGTTTTTT
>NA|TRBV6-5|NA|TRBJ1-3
CASSNPPRNTIYF
TGTGCCAGCTCAAACCCCCCCCGTAACACCATATATTTT
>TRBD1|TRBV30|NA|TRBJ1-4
CAWQGGGSEKLFF
TGTGCCTGGCAAGGAGGGGGCAGTGAAAAACTGTTTTTT
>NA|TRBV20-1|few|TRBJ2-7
CSAPGAYEQYF
TGCAGTGCTCCAGGGGCCTACGAGCAGTACTTC
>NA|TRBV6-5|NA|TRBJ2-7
CASRNVHSLYF
TGTGCCAGCAGGAACGTGCATAGCCTGTACTTC
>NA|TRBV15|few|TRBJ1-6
CATSILSGGSPLHF
TGTGCCACCAGCATCCTATCGGGAGGGTCACCCCTCCACTTT
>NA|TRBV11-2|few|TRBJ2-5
CASSGTQETQYF
TGTGCCAGCAGCGGGACCCAAGAGACCCAGTACTTC
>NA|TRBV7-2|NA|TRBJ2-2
CASSPETANTGELFF
TGTGCCAGCAGCCCAGAGACAGCCAACACCGGGGAGCTGTTTTTT